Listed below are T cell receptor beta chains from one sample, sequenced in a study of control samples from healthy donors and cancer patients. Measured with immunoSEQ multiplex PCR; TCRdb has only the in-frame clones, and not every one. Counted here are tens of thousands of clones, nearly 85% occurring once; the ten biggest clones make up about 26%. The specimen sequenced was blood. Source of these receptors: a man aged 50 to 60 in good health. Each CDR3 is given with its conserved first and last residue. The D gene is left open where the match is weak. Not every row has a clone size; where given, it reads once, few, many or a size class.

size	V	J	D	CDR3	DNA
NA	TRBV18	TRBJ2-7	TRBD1	CASRKSDRGTGEQYF	TGTGCCAGCAGAAAGTCGGACAGGGGCACCGGCGAGCAGTACTTC
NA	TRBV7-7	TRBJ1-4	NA	CASSLAPREKLFF	TGTGCCAGCAGCTTAGCTCCGCGCGAAAAACTGTTTTTT
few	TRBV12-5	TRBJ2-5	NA	CASGSVSYQETQYF	TGTGCTAGTGGTTCGGTTTCGTACCAAGAGACCCAGTACTTC
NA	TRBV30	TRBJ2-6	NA	CAWSIGFGANVLTF	TGTGCCTGGAGTATTGGGTTTGGGGCCAACGTCCTGACTTTC
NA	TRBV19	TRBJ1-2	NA	CASRPRQAGYGYTF	TGTGCCAGTAGGCCCCGCCAGGCCGGGTATGGCTACACCTTC
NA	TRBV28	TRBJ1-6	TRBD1	CASINQGVLDNSPLHF	TGTGCCAGCATTAACCAGGGGGTTCTGGATAATTCACCCCTCCACTTT
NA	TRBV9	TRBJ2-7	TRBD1	CASSTGQVTEQYF	TGTGCCAGCAGCACTGGACAGGTAACAGAGCAGTACTTC
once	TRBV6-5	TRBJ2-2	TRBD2	CASSLGTSGRNGELFF	TGTGCCAGCAGTTTGGGGACTAGCGGGAGAAACGGGGAGCTGTTTTTT
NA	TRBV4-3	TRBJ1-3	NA	CASSQVGRAGNTIYF	TGCGCCAGCAGCCAAGTTGGCAGGGCTGGAAACACCATATATTTT
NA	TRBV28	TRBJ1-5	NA	CASRLVDSTNQPQHF	TGTGCCAGCAGGCTCGTAGACAGTACCAATCAGCCCCAGCATTTT
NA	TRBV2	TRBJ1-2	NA	CASSGRIDRVYGYTF	TGTGCCAGCAGTGGGCGTATAGACAGAGTTTATGGCTACACCTTC
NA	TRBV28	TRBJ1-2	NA	CASTGQSIYGYTF	TGTGCCAGCACCGGACAGTCGATCTATGGCTACACCTTC
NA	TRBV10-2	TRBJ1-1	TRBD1	CASSKDRGYDTEAFF	TGCGCCAGCAGCAAGGACAGGGGCTATGACACTGAAGCTTTCTTT
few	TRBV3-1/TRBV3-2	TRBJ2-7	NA	CASSRETGLTSYEQYF	TGTGCCAGCAGCCGAGAAACGGGCCTGACCTCCTACGAGCAGTACTTC
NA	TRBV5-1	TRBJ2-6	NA	CASSDTLAGANVLTF	TGCGCCAGCAGCGATACGCTAGCTGGGGCCAACGTCCTGACTTTC
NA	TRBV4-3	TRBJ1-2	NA	CASSHATNYGYTF	TGCGCCAGCAGCCACGCGACGAACTATGGCTACACCTTC
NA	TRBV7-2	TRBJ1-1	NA	CASSSVVSGNTEAFF	TGTGCCAGCAGCTCGGTGGTTTCGGGGAACACTGAAGCTTTCTTT
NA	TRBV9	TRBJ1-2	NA	CASSVGRSGDYTF	TGTGCCAGCAGCGTAGGACGGTCGGGGGACTACACCTTC
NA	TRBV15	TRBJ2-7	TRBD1	CATRDPGQGTEQYF	TGTGCCACCAGGGATCCGGGACAGGGGACCGAGCAGTACTTC
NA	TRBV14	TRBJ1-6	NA	CASSHRGSYNSPLHF	TGTGCCAGCAGCCACAGGGGAAGTTATAATTCACCCCTCCACTTT
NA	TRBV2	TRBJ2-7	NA	CASLTGHDGYEQYF	TGTGCCAGCCTTACGGGACACGACGGCTACGAGCAGTACTTC
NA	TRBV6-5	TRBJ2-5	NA	CASRQGRKETQYF	TGTGCCAGCAGACAGGGGAGGAAAGAGACCCAGTACTTC
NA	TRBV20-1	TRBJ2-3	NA	CSALAGAQYF	TGCAGTGCTCTAGCTGGGGCGCAGTATTTT
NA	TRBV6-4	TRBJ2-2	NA	CASSGQGNTGELFF	TGTGCCAGCAGTGGGCAGGGGAACACCGGGGAGCTGTTTTTT
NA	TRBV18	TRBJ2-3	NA	CASSPGTPRDTQYF	TGTGCCAGCTCACCCGGGACCCCCCGGGATACGCAGTATTTT
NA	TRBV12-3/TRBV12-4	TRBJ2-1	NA	CASSGGWSRESFF	TGTGCCAGCAGTGGGGGTTGGTCGAGGGAATCTTTCTTC
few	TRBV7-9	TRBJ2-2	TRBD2	CASTSAGGNTGELFF	TGTGCCAGCACCTCAGCGGGAGGTAACACCGGGGAGCTGTTTTTT
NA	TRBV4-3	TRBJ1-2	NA	CASSQESRVGYGYTF	TGCGCCAGCAGCCAAGAGTCCAGGGTTGGCTATGGCTACACCTTC
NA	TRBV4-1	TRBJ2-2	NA	CASSQLKFRQNMNTGELFF	TGCGCCAGCAGCCAACTTAAGTTCCGACAGAACATGAACACCGGGGAGCTGTTTTTT
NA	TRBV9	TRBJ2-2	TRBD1	CASSRTGGIGNTGELFF	TGTGCCAGCAGCAGGACAGGGGGTATAGGGAACACCGGGGAGCTGTTTTTT
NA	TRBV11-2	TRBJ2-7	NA	CASSFWEAYEQYF	TGTGCCAGCAGCTTTTGGGAAGCCTACGAGCAGTACTTC
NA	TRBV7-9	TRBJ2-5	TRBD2	CASSVSTSGFSVGTQYF	TGTGCCAGCAGCGTTTCGACTAGCGGGTTTTCTGTGGGGACCCAGTACTTC
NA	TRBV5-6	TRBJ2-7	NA	CASSADSDSYEQYF	TGTGCCAGCAGCGCAGACAGTGACAGCTACGAGCAGTACTTC
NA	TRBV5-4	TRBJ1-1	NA	CASSSRGGSGTEAFF	TGTGCCAGCAGCTCCCGAGGGGGGAGCGGCACTGAAGCTTTCTTT
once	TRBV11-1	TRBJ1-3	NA	CASSLPPTGNTIYF	TGTGCCAGCAGCTTGCCACCCACTGGAAACACCATATATTTT
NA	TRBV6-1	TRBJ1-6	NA	CASSETPYSPLHF	TGTGCCAGCAGTGAAACACCTTATTCACCCCTCCACTTT
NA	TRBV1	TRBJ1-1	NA	CTSSQVYVVDLCGTGFPNTEAFF	TGCACCAGCAGCCAAGTGTACGTCGTGGACTTGTGCGGGACAGGTTTTCCGAACACTGAAGCTTTCTTT
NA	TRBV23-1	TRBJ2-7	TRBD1	CASSQSLTGQKCEQYF	TGCGCCAGCAGTCAATCATTAACGGGACAGAAATGCGAGCAGTACTTC
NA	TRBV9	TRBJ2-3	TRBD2	CASSASGRRVDTQYF	TGTGCCAGCAGCGCTAGCGGGAGGAGGGTAGATACGCAGTATTTT
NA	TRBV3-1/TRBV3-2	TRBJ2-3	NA	CASSQDRRSTDTQYF	TGTGCCAGCAGCCAAGATCGCAGGTCCACAGATACGCAGTATTTT
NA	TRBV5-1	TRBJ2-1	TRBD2	CASSYGTSGGYNEQFF	TGCGCCAGCAGCTACGGGACTAGCGGGGGGTACAATGAGCAGTTCTTC
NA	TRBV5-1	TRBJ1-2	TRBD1	CASSPQGAHLRYGYTF	TGCGCCAGCAGCCCTCAGGGGGCCCATCTGAGGTATGGCTACACCTTC
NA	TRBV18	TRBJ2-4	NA	CASSPKEGAKNIQYF	TGTGCCAGCTCACCAAAAGAGGGAGCCAAAAACATTCAGTACTTC
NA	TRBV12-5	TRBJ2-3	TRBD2	CASGSSGGYTDTQYF	TGTGCTAGTGGTTCTAGCGGGGGGTACACAGATACGCAGTATTTT
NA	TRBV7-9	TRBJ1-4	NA	CASSPTGGQGNEKLFF	TGTGCCAGCAGCCCGACAGGAGGCCAGGGGAATGAAAAACTGTTTTTT
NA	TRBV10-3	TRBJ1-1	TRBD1	CAISGRTGSEAFF	TGTGCCATCAGTGGACGGACAGGGAGTGAAGCTTTCTTT
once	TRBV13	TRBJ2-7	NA	CASSLPRGEQYF	TGTGCCAGCAGCTTACCCAGGGGCGAGCAGTACTTC
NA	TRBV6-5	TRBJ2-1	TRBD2	CASGLAGGEQFF	TGTGCCAGCGGTTTGGCGGGGGGTGAGCAGTTCTTC
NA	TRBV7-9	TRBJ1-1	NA	CASTVMNTEAFF	TGTGCCAGCACTGTCATGAACACTGAAGCTTTCTTT
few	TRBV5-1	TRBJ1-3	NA	CASSVGLSGNTIYF	TGCGCCAGCAGCGTGGGACTGTCTGGAAACACCATATATTTT
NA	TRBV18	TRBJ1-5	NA	CASSLDSNQPQHF	TGTGCCAGCTCATTGGACAGCAATCAGCCCCAGCATTTT
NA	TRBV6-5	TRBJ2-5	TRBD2	CASSPGTSGGETQYF	TGTGCCAGCAGTCCCGGGACTAGCGGGGGTGAGACCCAGTACTTC
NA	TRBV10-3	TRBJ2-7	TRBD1	CATHYQDRGSYEQYF	TGTGCCACCCATTATCAGGACAGGGGTTCCTACGAGCAGTACTTC
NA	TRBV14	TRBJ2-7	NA	CASSQGYEQYF	TGTGCCAGCAGCCAAGGCTACGAGCAGTACTTC
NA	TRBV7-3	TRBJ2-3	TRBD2	CASSPGLAGGNRDTQYF	TGTGCCAGCAGCCCAGGACTAGCGGGGGGGAATAGAGATACGCAGTATTTT